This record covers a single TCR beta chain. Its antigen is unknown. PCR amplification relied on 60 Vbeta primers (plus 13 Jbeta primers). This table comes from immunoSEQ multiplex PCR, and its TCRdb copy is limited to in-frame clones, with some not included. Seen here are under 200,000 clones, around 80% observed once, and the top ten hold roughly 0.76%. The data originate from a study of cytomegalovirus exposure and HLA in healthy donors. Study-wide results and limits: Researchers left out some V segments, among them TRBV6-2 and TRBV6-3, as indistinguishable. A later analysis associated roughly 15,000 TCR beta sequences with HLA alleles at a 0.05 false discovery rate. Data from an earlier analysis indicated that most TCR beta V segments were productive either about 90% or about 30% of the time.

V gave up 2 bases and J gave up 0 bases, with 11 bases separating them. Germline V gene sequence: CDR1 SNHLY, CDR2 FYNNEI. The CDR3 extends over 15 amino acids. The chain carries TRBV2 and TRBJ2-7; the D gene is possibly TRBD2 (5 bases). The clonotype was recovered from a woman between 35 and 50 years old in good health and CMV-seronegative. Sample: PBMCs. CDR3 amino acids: CASSESGIYSYEQYF. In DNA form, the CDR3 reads TGTGCCAGCAGTGAATCGGGGATTTACTCCTACGAGCAGTACTTC.